Listed below are T cell receptor beta chains from one sample, sequenced in a study of shared clonotypes between healthy human individuals. TCRdb's copy holds only in-frame clones and misses some; the assay was immunoSEQ multiplex PCR. The sample has under 600,000 clones; 70% to 80% are singletons. The sequenced sample was PBMCs. Receptor source: a woman in her thirties or forties in good health. Some clones in this sample may be carry-over from other donors' samples. CDR3s include the opening cysteine and the closing phenylalanine or tryptophan. D genes are given only for firm matches. Clone size, where shown, is once, few, many, or a class for clones that have expanded.

clone_size,j_call,d_call,v_call,cdr3_nt,cdr3_aa
NA,TRBJ2-2,TRBD2,TRBV28,TGTGCCAGCATTTCCTGGGGGAGGGCTTCCGGGGAGCTGTTTTTT,CASISWGRASGELFF
NA,TRBJ1-2,NA,TRBV9,TGTGCCAGCAGCGTATGGCAGGGCAATGGCTACACCTTC,CASSVWQGNGYTF
NA,TRBJ1-4,NA,TRBV6-1,TGTGCCAGCAGGCGCCAGGGGATGGGGGATGAAAAACTGTTTTTT,CASRRQGMGDEKLFF
NA,TRBJ1-4,TRBD1,TRBV19,TGTGCCAGTAGTACGGGGACAGGGTTTCGGGAAAAACTGTTTTTT,CASSTGTGFREKLFF
NA,TRBJ1-1,NA,TRBV6-5,TGTGCCAGCAGGTTCGGCAGGGGTGAAGCTTTCTTT,CASRFGRGEAFF
NA,TRBJ2-2,NA,TRBV2,TGTGCCAGCAGTGAACGCCAGGGGCCAGGGGTCACCGGGGAGCTGTTTTTT,CASSERQGPGVTGELFF
NA,TRBJ1-3,NA,TRBV5-8,TGTGCCAGCAGCGTCAGGGGATCGAGCACCATATATTTT,CASSVRGSSTIYF
NA,TRBJ2-1,TRBD1,TRBV6-1,TGTGCCAGCAGTCTGGACAGGTTCAATGAGCAGTTCTTC,CASSLDRFNEQFF
NA,TRBJ2-1,TRBD1,TRBV30,TGTGCCTGGAGCGGTGGGACAGGGGTTTGGGATGAGCAGTTCTTC,CAWSGGTGVWDEQFF
NA,TRBJ2-2,NA,TRBV5-1,TGCGCCAGCAGCTTGGAAGTGGATGCGAACACCGGGGAGCTGTTTTTT,CASSLEVDANTGELFF
NA,TRBJ2-7,NA,TRBV2,TGTGCCAGCAGTGAATCCAGGGGAGTTGCGGACGAGCAGTACTTC,CASSESRGVADEQYF
NA,TRBJ1-2,NA,TRBV19,TGTGCCAGTACCCCAGGTCGGGGCTATGGCTACACCTTC,CASTPGRGYGYTF
NA,TRBJ2-3,NA,TRBV21-1,TGTGCCAGCAGCAAAGGGGGACGGACTACCCCCACACGCGATACGCAGTATTTT,CASSKGGRTTPTRDTQYF
NA,TRBJ1-6,NA,TRBV25-1,TGTGCCAGCAGCGCCAGGAATAATTCACCCCTCCACTTT,CASSARNNSPLHF
NA,TRBJ2-5,TRBD1,TRBV6-1,TGTGCCAGCAGAAGAGACAGGGTTGGGCAAGAGACCCAGTACTTC,CASRRDRVGQETQYF
NA,TRBJ1-1,TRBD1,TRBV14,TGTGCCAGCAGCCCACTGACAGGGGGCACTGAAGCTTTCTTT,CASSPLTGGTEAFF
NA,TRBJ1-1,TRBD1,TRBV7-2,TGTGCCAGCAGCTTATGGGCAGGGGGGTTACTCGGGGACACTGAAGCTTTCTTT,CASSLWAGGLLGDTEAFF
few,TRBJ1-4,TRBD1,TRBV7-8,TGTGCCAGCAGCGGCAGTAGGGGGCGAAAACTGTTTTTT,CASSGSRGRKLFF
NA,TRBJ2-7,NA,TRBV5-1,TGCGCCAGCAGCTCAACTACAAGCTCCTACGAGCAGTACTTC,CASSSTTSSYEQYF
NA,TRBJ2-1,NA,TRBV15,TGTGCCACCAGCAGAGATAAGGTCCTCTCCCGAAACAATGAGCAGTTCTTC,CATSRDKVLSRNNEQFF
few,TRBJ2-5,NA,TRBV2,TGTGCCAGCAAGCAGCCCCTCGGGCGGGAAGAGACCCAGTACTTC,CASKQPLGREETQYF
NA,TRBJ2-5,NA,TRBV27,TGTGCCAGCAGTCGCAGGGTTCAAGAGACCCAGTACTTC,CASSRRVQETQYF
NA,TRBJ1-1,NA,TRBV18,TGTGCCAGCTCACCAAGGCAGAACGCCGGGGCTGGCACTGAAGCTTTCTTT,CASSPRQNAGAGTEAFF
NA,TRBJ2-2,TRBD1,TRBV11-2,TGTGCCAGCAGCCAGACAGGGAATTGGGCCGGGGAGCTGTTTTTT,CASSQTGNWAGELFF
NA,TRBJ1-5,NA,TRBV6-1,TGTGCCAGCAGTGGTCGGGACCTAAGCAATCAGCCCCAGCATTTT,CASSGRDLSNQPQHF
NA,TRBJ2-4,TRBD2,TRBV7-2,TGTGCCAGCAGCTTGGGAGGGGCCGCCAAAAACATTCAGTACTTC,CASSLGGAAKNIQYF
NA,TRBJ1-1,NA,TRBV5-1,TGCGCCAGCAGCCGAGGCGGGGGGCAAGAGAACACTGAAGCTTTCTTT,CASSRGGGQENTEAFF
NA,TRBJ2-1,NA,TRBV18,TGTGCCAGCTCACCGTGGACAGACTACAATGAGCAGTTCTTC,CASSPWTDYNEQFF
NA,TRBJ1-2,TRBD1,TRBV6-6,TGTGCCACCTCAGGGGGCTACTATGGCTACACCTTC,CATSGGYYGYTF
NA,TRBJ1-2,NA,TRBV4-3,TGCGCCAGCAGCCAAGAGGCGGGAAGAGGGTATGGCTACACCTTC,CASSQEAGRGYGYTF
NA,TRBJ2-5,TRBD2,TRBV6-6,TGTGCCAGCAGTTTCTCCGGGAGGGAAGAGACCCAGTACTTC,CASSFSGREETQYF
once,TRBJ1-6,NA,TRBV28,TGTGCCAGCAGCTCTTCCGAGTGGGGGGCGAATTCACCCCTCCACTTT,CASSSSEWGANSPLHF